The entry that follows covers one T cell receptor beta chain sequence. This CDR3 is 16 amino acids long. V lost 6 bases, J lost 0 bases, and 17 bases lay in between. Germline assignment: CDR1 ENHRY and CDR2 SYGVKD. This sample is part of a study of blood T cell repertoires in COVID-19. Study overall: Collection of acute and convalescent COVID-19 samples took place in the United States, Italy and Spain. Sample material is recorded as cDNA or gDNA derived from T cells, B-cell-depleted T cells, or PBMCs.

In the source study's methods: Quantification of nucleated cells was approximated via reference gene primer amplification. Clones were read by immunoSEQ multiplex PCR, and TCRdb kept only the in-frame ones, dropping some. V, J and clone size are those of that table, while D and trimming were read from the DNA. The sample lists about 20,000 clones, about 90% occurring once. This chain links TRBV10-3 with TRBJ1-2, with a possible D match to TRBD1 (5 bases). The sequence was obtained from a human donor in a cohort sampled during active COVID-19. Source material: peripheral blood. The CDR3 spells CAISKQAVSANYGYTF. CDR3 DNA: TGTGCCATCAGCAAACAGGCCGTCTCAGCTAACTATGGCTACACCTTC.